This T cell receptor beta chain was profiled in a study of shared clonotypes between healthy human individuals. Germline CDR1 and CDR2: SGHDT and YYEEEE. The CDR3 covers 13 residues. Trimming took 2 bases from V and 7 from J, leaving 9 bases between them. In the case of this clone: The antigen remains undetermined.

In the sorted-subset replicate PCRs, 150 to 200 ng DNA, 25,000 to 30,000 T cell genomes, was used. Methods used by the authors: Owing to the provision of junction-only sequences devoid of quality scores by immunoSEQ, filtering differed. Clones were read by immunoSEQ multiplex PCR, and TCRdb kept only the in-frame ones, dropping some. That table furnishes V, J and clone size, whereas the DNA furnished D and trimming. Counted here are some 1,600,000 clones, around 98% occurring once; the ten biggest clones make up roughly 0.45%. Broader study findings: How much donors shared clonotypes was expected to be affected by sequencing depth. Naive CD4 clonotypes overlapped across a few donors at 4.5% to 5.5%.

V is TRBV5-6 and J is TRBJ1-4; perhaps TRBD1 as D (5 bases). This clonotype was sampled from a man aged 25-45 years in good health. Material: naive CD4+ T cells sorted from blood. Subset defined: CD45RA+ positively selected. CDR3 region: CASSFKRGEKLFF. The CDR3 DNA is TGTGCCAGCAGCTTTAAGAGGGGTGAAAAACTGTTTTTT.